This note documents a single TCR beta chain sequence. Antigen specificity is unknown. The sample comes from a study of CD8+CD57+ T cells in acquired aplastic anemia. Study-wide results and caveats: No significant patient-versus-control difference appeared in CD8+ Simpson's diversity. Approximately 30 was the count of CD8+ CDR3 sequences that patients shared with controls.

For CDR3 and TCR beta VDJ profiling, genomic DNA was the template used. A single record per CDR3 protein comes from TCRdb applying MiXCR to the reads. The table includes about 40,000 distinct CDR3 sequences, about 63% detected once. V gave up 6 bases and J gave up 7 bases, with 9 bases separating them. This CDR3 has 11 amino acids. The V gene's germline CDR1 is SNHLY and CDR2 FYNNEI. Sequencing was done on patients that had shown CD8+CD57+ cell expansion by flow cytometry. Every patient presented with severe acquired aplastic anemia. Blood samples were obtained from patients who had received no prior therapy.

The sequenced sample consisted of sorted CD4+, CD8+, or CD8+CD57+ T cells (not recorded which) from PBMCs. This TCR was sampled from a human donor with aplastic anemia. V is TRBV2 and J is TRBJ1-1; the D is unclear. The CDR3 nucleotides read TGTGCCAGCAGCGCGGGCCTTGAAGCTTTCTTT. It translates to CASSAGLEAFF.